Below are 24 T cell receptor beta chains sequenced from a single sample in a study of T-cell memory formation after mild COVID-19. TCRdb reanalysed the 5' RACE reads using MiXCR and keeps one entry per CDR3 protein. The table shows about 140,000 distinct CDR3 sequences, with roughly 13% occurring only once. What was sequenced was PBMCs or a T cell subset sorted from them (not recorded which). All receptors derive from an adult woman who had mild COVID-19 (a few samples of this study predate the infection). Cell type and time point are not known.

On this clonotype itself: The junction does not match germline at one end; this may be a read error. The rearrangement links TRBV12-3 or TRBV12-4 to TRBJ2-3; D unclear. This CDR3 spans 14 amino acids. CDR3 nucleotides: TGTGCCAGCAGTTTACCCGCCCCCGGAGATGCGCAGTATTTT. This translates into CASSLPAPGDAQYF.

The chain joins TRBV5-6 to TRBJ2-1, with D uncertain. The CDR3 sequence is 13 residues long. CDR1 SGHDT and CDR2 YYEEEE come from the germline V gene. Trimming cost V 4 bases and J 2 bases, with 7 bases left between them. As DNA, the CDR3 is TGTGCCAGCAGCATGACTGCCTACAATGAGCAGTTCTTC. Protein sequence: CASSMTAYNEQFF.

The gene calls are TRBV12-3 or TRBV12-4 and TRBJ2-6; perhaps TRBD2 as D (6 bases). The CDR3 runs to 15 residues. V gave up 5 bases and J gave up 0 bases, with 8 bases separating them. This CDR3 is CASSGTSSGANVLTF. The CDR3 coding sequence is TGTGCCAGCAGTGGGACTTCCTCTGGGGCCAACGTCCTGACTTTC.

The chain is built from TRBV29-1 and TRBJ2-2; 9 bases are a match to TRBD1. Germline trimming cut 5 bases from V and 3 bases from J; bases unmatched to any gene: 1. Germline V lookup: CDR1 SQVTM, CDR2 ANQGSEA. The CDR3 covers 13 residues. CDR3: CSVRTGDTGELFF. CDR3 bases: TGCAGCGTTCGGACAGGGGACACCGGGGAGCTGTTTTTT.

The chain employs TRBV5-1 and TRBJ1-3; tentatively, D is TRBD1 (6 bases). V lost 5 bases and J lost 0, with 12 bases in between. There are 15 residues in the CDR3. CDR1 is SGHRS, CDR2 YFSETQ, per germline. The CDR3 here is CASRDSLSSGNTIYF. The CDR3 DNA reads as TGCGCCAGCAGGGACAGCCTGAGCTCTGGAAACACCATATATTTT.

The chain joins TRBV12-3 or TRBV12-4 to TRBJ2-7; either TRBD1 or TRBD2 may fit D (5 bases each). The germline V and J ends were trimmed by 6 bases and 3 bases, with 15 bases remaining between them. This CDR3 is 14 amino acids long. In DNA form, the CDR3 reads TGTGCCAGCAGATTCCGGGACCCCGGCTACGAGCAGTACTTC. Translating gives CASRFRDPGYEQYF.

The chain couples TRBV27 to TRBJ2-7; D uncertain. V lost 2 bases and J lost 3, with 11 bases in between. There are 14 residues in the CDR3. Germline V CDR1 and CDR2: MNHEY, SMNVEV (reference sequence). The CDR3 is CASSLDGWNYEQYF. CDR3 bases: TGTGCCAGCAGTTTAGACGGGTGGAACTACGAGCAGTACTTC.

J is TRBJ2-7 and V is TRBV24-1; 13 nucleotides match TRBD2. V trimming: 5 bases; J trimming: 7 bases; junction bases outside the gene matches: 10. CDR1 is KGHDR, CDR2 SFDVKD, per germline. The CDR3 spans 16 residues. CDR3 in amino acids: CATSANRLAGGEEQYF. For the CDR3, the DNA is TGTGCCACCAGTGCTAACCGACTAGCGGGAGGTGAAGAGCAGTACTTC.

This clonotype occurred a few times. The chain couples TRBV4-1 to TRBJ2-1; tentatively, D is TRBD2 (5 bases). The ends were cut back, 1 base at V and 8 bases at J, with 12 bases in the middle. Looked up from germline, CDR1 is MGHRA and CDR2 is YSYEKL. The length of the CDR3 is 14 residues. In DNA, the CDR3 is TGCGCCAGCAGCCAAGGGACCGGGGTTTATGAGCAGTTCTTC. Encoded protein: CASSQGTGVYEQFF.

The rearrangement links TRBV10-3 to TRBJ1-5; D is unresolved. Germline lookup yields CDR1 ENHRY and CDR2 SYGVKD. V lost 0 bases and J 7 bases, leaving 7 bases between the germline ends. There are 13 residues in the CDR3. DNA for the CDR3: TGTGCCATCAGTGAGTCTGTGGGGCAGCCCCAGCATTTT. Protein product: CAISESVGQPQHF.

This clonotype was seen a few times. The chain joins TRBV4-1 to TRBJ2-1, with D maybe TRBD2 (6 bases). Germline CDR1 MGHRA, CDR2 YSYEKL. The CDR3 has 13 residues. Deletions cut 4 bases from V and 6 bases from J, with 10 bases between. CDR3 amino acids: CASSPPEGNEQFF. The CDR3 DNA is TGCGCCAGCAGCCCCCCGGAGGGCAATGAGCAGTTCTTC.

This clonotype has ten or more counts. The chain has TRBV9 and TRBJ1-2; no definite D call. Germline V gene lookup returns CDR1 SGDLS and CDR2 YYNGEE. Trimming left V 0 bases short and J 1 base short, with 7 bases between. CDR3 length: 14 residues. The CDR3 loop is CASSVDVVNYGYTF. The CDR3 coding sequence is TGTGCCAGCAGCGTAGACGTGGTTAACTATGGCTACACCTTC.

This clonotype was detected only a few times. The rearrangement links TRBV2 to TRBJ2-7, with D possibly TRBD1 on 6 matching bases. In germline, CDR1 is SNHLY, CDR2 FYNNEI. The CDR3 consists of 17 residues. The V end lost 0 bases, the J end lost 0 bases, and 15 bases lay between the germline ends. CDR3 sequence (DNA): TGTGCCAGCAGTGAAGCCTCTACAGGGCCAGTCTCCTACGAGCAGTACTTC. As protein: CASSEASTGPVSYEQYF. Using reference TRBV2 and TRBJ2-7 for the parts outside the CDR3, the full variable domain is EPEVTQTPSHQVTQMGQEVILRCVPISNHLYFYWYRQILGQKVEFLVSFYNNEISEKSEIFDDQFSVERPDGSNFTLKIRSTKLEDSAMYFCASSEASTGPVSYEQYFGPGTRLTVT.

The table lists this clonotype with a few counts. V usage is TRBV6-5 and J usage is TRBJ2-7; maybe TRBD2 (5 bases). CDR1 MNHEY and CDR2 SVGAGI come from the germline V gene. The CDR3 is 15 amino acids. The V end was cut by 4 bases, the J end by 5 bases, with 18 bases between. The CDR3 protein is CASSSVALGDNEQYF. In DNA form, the CDR3 reads TGTGCCAGCAGTTCCGTAGCCTTGGGAGACAACGAGCAGTACTTC.

The chain is built from TRBV5-1 and TRBJ2-2; 10 nucleotides align to TRBD2. The V gene end was trimmed by 4 bases and the J gene end by 6 bases; junction bases not matched to a gene: 9. Germline V CDR1 and CDR2: SGHRS, YFSETQ. The CDR3 extends over 16 amino acids. The CDR3 spells CASSALAGGKAGELFF. CDR3 in DNA: TGCGCCAGCAGCGCTTTAGCGGGAGGAAAGGCCGGGGAGCTGTTTTTT. The complete variable domain, with remaining parts taken from reference TRBV5-1 and TRBJ2-2, reads KAGVTQTPRYLIKTRGQQVTLSCSPISGHRSVSWYQQTPGQGLQFLFEYFSETQRNKGNFPGRFSGRQFSNSRSEMNVSTLELGDSALYLCASSALAGGKAGELFFGEGSRLTVL.

V is TRBV7-9 and J is TRBJ1-2; D remains unclear. CDR1 and CDR2 from the germline V gene are SEHNR and FQNEAQ (reference sequence). V lost 1 base and J 2 bases, leaving 8 bases between the germline ends. This CDR3 region has 14 residues. CDR3 region: CASSLVYANYGYTF. As DNA, the CDR3 is TGTGCCAGCAGCTTAGTCTACGCAAACTATGGCTACACCTTC.

This clonotype was counted ten times or more. This chain joins TRBV7-3 and TRBJ2-1; 8 bases match TRBD2. Germline V gene lookup returns CDR1 SGHTA and CDR2 FQGTGA. The CDR3 extends over 15 amino acids. Trimming at V came to 4 bases and at J to 3 bases, leaving 5 bases not matched to a gene. The CDR3 sequence is CASSSMGTSYNEQFF. The CDR3 region has the DNA TGTGCCAGCAGCTCCATGGGGACTAGCTACAATGAGCAGTTCTTC.

This clonotype has only a few counts. The CDR3 sequence is CASSPGGESGYTF. In nucleotides, the CDR3 is TGTGCCAGCAGCCCAGGAGGGGAATCTGGCTACACCTTC. The genes are TRBV7-9 and TRBJ1-2, with D possibly being TRBD1 (5 bases). This CDR3 is built from 13 residues. V lost 5 bases and J 7 bases, leaving 14 bases between the germline ends. CDR1 SEHNR and CDR2 FQNEAQ come from the germline V gene (reference sequence).

This clonotype has just a few counts. The CDR3 reads CASSSGLAGATGELFF. Written as DNA, the CDR3 is TGTGCCAGCAGCTCGGGACTAGCGGGAGCCACCGGGGAGCTGTTTTTT. This chain joins TRBV7-9 and TRBJ2-2; 14 nucleotides line up with TRBD2. The junction had 2 bases not matched to a gene; V was cut back by 4 bases and J by 4 bases. The germline CDR1 and CDR2 sequences are SEHNR and FQNEAQ (reference sequence). The CDR3 is made up of 16 amino acids.

The chain is built from TRBV25-1 and TRBJ2-1; the D gene is possibly TRBD1 (5 bases). The V end was cut by 7 bases, the J end by 2 bases, with 12 bases between. CDR3 length: 14 amino acids. The germline gives CDR1 MGHDK, CDR2 SYGVNS. For the CDR3, the DNA is TGTGCCAGCACGCAGGGAAACACCTACAATGAGCAGTTCTTC. Translating it yields CASTQGNTYNEQFF. Using reference TRBV25-1 and TRBJ2-1 for the parts outside the CDR3, the full variable domain is EADIYQTPRYLVIGTGKKITLECSQTMGHDKMYWYQQDPGMELHLIHYSYGVNSTEKGDLSSESTVSRIRTEHFPLTLESARPSHTSQYLCASTQGNTYNEQFFGPGTRLTVL.

In its sample, this clonotype was seen a few times. CDR3 coding DNA: TGCGCCAGCAGCCCAAGTGGTGATGAGCAGTTCTTC. Translating it yields CASSPSGDEQFF. The chain links TRBV4-1 to TRBJ2-1; D gene ambiguous. The CDR3 is made up of 12 amino acids. Germline values: CDR1 MGHRA, CDR2 YSYEKL. The V gene lost 4 bases and the J gene lost 8 bases, with 9 bases spanning the gap.

The rearrangement uses TRBV27 and TRBJ2-1; 9 bases align to TRBD2. V gave up 5 bases and J gave up 7 bases; unmatched junction bases: 12. The germline CDR1 and CDR2 sequences are MNHEY and SMNVEV (reference sequence). There are 16 residues in the CDR3. The CDR3, as DNA: TGTGCCAGCAGTGGCCTAATAGCGGGAGCGATAAATGAGCAGTTCTTC. It yields the protein CASSGLIAGAINEQFF.

The chain is built from TRBV6-6 and TRBJ2-1; D is unresolved. Germline CDR1 is MNHNY and CDR2 is SVGAGI (reference sequence). V shed 4 bases and J shed 2 bases, with 6 bases lying between them. The CDR3 covers 13 residues. The CDR3 region has the DNA TGTGCCAGCAGTTTCGCTGCCTACAATGAGCAGTTCTTC. Translated: CASSFAAYNEQFF.

The rearrangement joins TRBV12-3 or TRBV12-4 to TRBJ2-7, with TRBD2 identical over 7 bases. Germline trimming cut 3 bases from V and 5 bases from J; bases unmatched to any gene: 16. The CDR3 sequence is 17 residues long. The CDR3 region has the DNA TGTGCCAGCAGTTTTCTTTATGCGGGAGATGGTTTCGACGAGCAGTACTTC. Its translation is CASSFLYAGDGFDEQYF.